The rows below give T cell receptor beta chains drawn from one sample of a study of blood T cell repertoires in COVID-19. TCRdb's copy holds only in-frame clones and misses some; the assay was immunoSEQ multiplex PCR. The sample has roughly 190,000 clones; about four fifths are singletons. Source material: PBMCs or T cells enriched from blood (not recorded which). Receptors originate from a woman aged 30 to 39 who had recovered from COVID-19. Each CDR3 is given with its conserved first and last residue. Each record gives: clone size, V gene, J gene, CDR3 protein. Size is stated for part of the rows, as once, few or many counts, or as a class when the clone is expanded.

size: few; V: TRBV18; J: TRBJ1-2; CDR3: CASSASRGQVYGYTF
size: NA; V: TRBV5-1; J: TRBJ1-1; CDR3: CASSSLQVNTEAFF
size: NA; V: TRBV20-1; J: TRBJ2-5; CDR3: CSAGGLAGGRETQYF
size: NA; V: TRBV4-1; J: TRBJ1-1; CDR3: CASSQGQTGGFSEAFF
size: few; V: TRBV3-1/TRBV3-2; J: TRBJ2-7; CDR3: CASSLQITYEQYF
size: NA; V: TRBV21-1; J: TRBJ2-1; CDR3: CASSKETVQGGVGGEQFF
size: many; V: TRBV5-8; J: TRBJ1-5; CDR3: CASSSDRGNQPQHF
size: NA; V: TRBV13; J: TRBJ2-3; CDR3: CASSLAGGPTQYF
size: NA; V: TRBV11-3; J: TRBJ2-1; CDR3: CASSLGLAGYNEQFF
size: NA; V: TRBV28; J: TRBJ1-1; CDR3: CASSLWGGRDTEAFF
size: NA; V: TRBV3-1/TRBV3-2; J: TRBJ2-2; CDR3: CASSLTVLNTGELFF
size: NA; V: TRBV6-5; J: TRBJ1-2; CDR3: CASSNGVRNYGYTF
size: NA; V: TRBV18; J: TRBJ2-5; CDR3: CASSRGQQETQYF
size: NA; V: TRBV7-2; J: TRBJ2-1; CDR3: CASSLGAGAGNEQFF
size: once; V: TRBV7-2; J: TRBJ1-1; CDR3: CASNRRGSWSEAFF
size: few; V: TRBV18; J: TRBJ1-2; CDR3: CASSGQAFNYGYTF
size: NA; V: TRBV5-1; J: TRBJ2-2; CDR3: CASSEPGGELFF
size: NA; V: TRBV7-6; J: TRBJ2-6; CDR3: CASSERPGSGANVLTF
size: NA; V: TRBV12-5; J: TRBJ2-1; CDR3: CASGLGSWGGRSHNEQFF
size: NA; V: TRBV5-1; J: TRBJ1-2; CDR3: CASSLGGTGAPYGYTF
size: NA; V: TRBV7-6; J: TRBJ2-5; CDR3: CASSITSGGETQYF
size: NA; V: TRBV3-1/TRBV3-2; J: TRBJ1-1; CDR3: CASSQDPPGGATEAFF
size: NA; V: TRBV9; J: TRBJ2-1; CDR3: CASSPLAGVLYEQFF
size: once; V: TRBV2; J: TRBJ1-5; CDR3: CASSEAREAQHF
size: NA; V: TRBV20-1; J: TRBJ2-3; CDR3: CSASWSELGTDTQYF
size: NA; V: TRBV7-3; J: TRBJ2-3; CDR3: CASSLSGTTDTQYF
size: NA; V: TRBV11-2; J: TRBJ2-2; CDR3: CASRTSGRLGELFF
size: NA; V: TRBV6-5; J: TRBJ2-1; CDR3: CASGRGNLKNEQFF
size: once; V: TRBV5-1; J: TRBJ1-3; CDR3: CASSSRVDTIYF
size: NA; V: TRBV27; J: TRBJ2-3; CDR3: CASSRTGAGHTDTQYF
size: NA; V: TRBV10-3; J: TRBJ2-6; CDR3: CAISEGTGGSGANVLTF
size: many; V: TRBV9; J: TRBJ1-1; CDR3: CASSVEGGWAEAFF
size: NA; V: TRBV9; J: TRBJ2-7; CDR3: CASSHGLAGREQYF
size: NA; V: TRBV3-1/TRBV3-2; J: TRBJ2-7; CDR3: CASSQIGTGTTWEQYF
size: NA; V: TRBV5-8; J: TRBJ1-2; CDR3: CASSVGLGTSYGYTF
size: NA; V: TRBV29-1; J: TRBJ2-5; CDR3: CSVYLTSGRSEETQYF
size: once; V: TRBV28; J: TRBJ2-5; CDR3: CASRPRAQRAETQYF
size: NA; V: TRBV10-3; J: TRBJ2-5; CDR3: CAISESGSQETQYF
size: NA; V: TRBV18; J: TRBJ1-5; CDR3: CASSPLSGTVNQPQHF
size: NA; V: TRBV19; J: TRBJ2-2; CDR3: CASSPLAGHTGELFF
size: NA; V: TRBV19; J: TRBJ1-2; CDR3: CASSPAGQGANYGYTF
size: NA; V: TRBV5-1; J: TRBJ2-5; CDR3: CASSLRTTGTEETQYF
size: NA; V: TRBV5-1; J: TRBJ2-3; CDR3: CASSNSGVRDTQYF
size: NA; V: TRBV6-5; J: TRBJ2-4; CDR3: CASSSRLAGQTIQYF
size: NA; V: TRBV19; J: TRBJ1-4; CDR3: CASSRGQGTLEKLFF
size: NA; V: TRBV28; J: TRBJ2-1; CDR3: CASSLREGRYEQFF
size: NA; V: TRBV10-3; J: TRBJ1-5; CDR3: CAISERQGVASQPQHF
size: NA; V: TRBV27; J: TRBJ2-7; CDR3: CASSLGGGTYEQYF
size: NA; V: TRBV28; J: TRBJ1-4; CDR3: CASSFTGGDEKLFF
size: NA; V: TRBV24-1; J: TRBJ2-2; CDR3: CATSDPTRSRANTGELFF
size: once; V: TRBV28; J: TRBJ2-1; CDR3: CASSPGDRPYNEQFF